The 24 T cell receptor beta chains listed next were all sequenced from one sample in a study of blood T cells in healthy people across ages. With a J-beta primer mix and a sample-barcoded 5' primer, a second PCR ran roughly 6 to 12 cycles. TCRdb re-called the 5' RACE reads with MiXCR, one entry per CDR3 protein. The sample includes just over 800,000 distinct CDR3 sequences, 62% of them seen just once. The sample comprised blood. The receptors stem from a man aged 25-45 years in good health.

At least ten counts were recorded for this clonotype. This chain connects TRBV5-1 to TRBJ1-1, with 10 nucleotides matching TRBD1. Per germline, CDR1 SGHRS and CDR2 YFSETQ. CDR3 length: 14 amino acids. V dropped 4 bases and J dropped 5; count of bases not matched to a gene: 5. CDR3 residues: CASSQGTGETEAFF. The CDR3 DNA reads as TGCGCCAGCAGCCAGGGGACAGGGGAGACTGAAGCTTTCTTT.

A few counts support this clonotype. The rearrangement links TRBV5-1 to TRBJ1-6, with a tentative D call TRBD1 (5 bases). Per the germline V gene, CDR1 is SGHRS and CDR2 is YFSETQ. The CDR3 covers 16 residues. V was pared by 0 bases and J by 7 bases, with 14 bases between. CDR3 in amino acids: CASSLAPGRRNSPLHF. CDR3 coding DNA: TGCGCCAGCAGCTTGGCCCCGGGGCGACGGAATTCACCCCTCCACTTT.

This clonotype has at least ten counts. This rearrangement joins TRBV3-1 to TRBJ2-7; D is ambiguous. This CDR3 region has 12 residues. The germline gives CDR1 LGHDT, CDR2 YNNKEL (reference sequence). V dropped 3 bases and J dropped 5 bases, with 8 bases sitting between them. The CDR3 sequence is CASSQSRNEQYF. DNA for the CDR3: TGTGCCAGCAGCCAGAGCCGTAACGAGCAGTACTTC.

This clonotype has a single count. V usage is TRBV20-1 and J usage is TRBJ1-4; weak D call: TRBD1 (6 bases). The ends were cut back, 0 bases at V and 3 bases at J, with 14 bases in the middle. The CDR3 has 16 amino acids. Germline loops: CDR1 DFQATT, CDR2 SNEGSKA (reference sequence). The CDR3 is CSARDPRGLANEKLFF. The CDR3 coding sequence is TGCAGTGCTAGAGATCCCCGGGGGCTGGCTAATGAAAAACTGTTTTTT.

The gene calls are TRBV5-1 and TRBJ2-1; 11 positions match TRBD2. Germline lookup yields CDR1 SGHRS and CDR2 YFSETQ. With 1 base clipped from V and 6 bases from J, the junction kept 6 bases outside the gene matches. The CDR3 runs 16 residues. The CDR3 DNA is TGCGCCAGCAGCTTGAGATCAGGACTAGCGGGCAATGAGCAGTTCTTC. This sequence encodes CASSLRSGLAGNEQFF.

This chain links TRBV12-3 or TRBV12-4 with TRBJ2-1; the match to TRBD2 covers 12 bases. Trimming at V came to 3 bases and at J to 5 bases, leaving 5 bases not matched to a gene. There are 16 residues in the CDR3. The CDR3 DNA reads TGTGCCAGCAGTTTCCGGAGACTAGCGGGGGACAATGAGCAGTTCTTC. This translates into CASSFRRLAGDNEQFF.

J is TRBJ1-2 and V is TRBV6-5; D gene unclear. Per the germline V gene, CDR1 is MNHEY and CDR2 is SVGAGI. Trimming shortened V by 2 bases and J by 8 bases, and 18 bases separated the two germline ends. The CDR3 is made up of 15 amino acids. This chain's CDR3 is CASSYAEARKGGYTF. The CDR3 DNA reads TGTGCCAGCAGTTACGCAGAGGCCCGAAAAGGGGGCTACACCTTC.

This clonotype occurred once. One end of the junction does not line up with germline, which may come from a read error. The CDR3 DNA reads TGCAGTGCTAGAGGCAGGGTAGCCTACAGTGAGCAGTTCTTC. Encoded protein: CSARGRVAYSEQFF. This chain links TRBV20-1 with TRBJ2-1, with D possibly matching TRBD1 (5 bases). CDR3 size: 14 residues. In germline, CDR1 is DFQATT, CDR2 SNEGSKA (reference sequence).

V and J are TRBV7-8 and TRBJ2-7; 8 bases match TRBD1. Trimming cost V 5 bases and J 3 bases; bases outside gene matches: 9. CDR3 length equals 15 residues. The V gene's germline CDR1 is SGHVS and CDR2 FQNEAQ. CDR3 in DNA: TGTGCCAGCAGCCCTCGGACAGGGCCCAACTACGAGCAGTACTTC. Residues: CASSPRTGPNYEQYF.

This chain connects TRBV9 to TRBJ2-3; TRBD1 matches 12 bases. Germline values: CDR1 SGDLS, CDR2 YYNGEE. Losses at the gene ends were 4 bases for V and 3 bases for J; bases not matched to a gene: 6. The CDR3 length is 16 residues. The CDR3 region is CASSPGTGGRTDTQYF. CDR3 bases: TGTGCCAGCAGCCCGGGGACAGGGGGCCGGACAGATACGCAGTATTTT.

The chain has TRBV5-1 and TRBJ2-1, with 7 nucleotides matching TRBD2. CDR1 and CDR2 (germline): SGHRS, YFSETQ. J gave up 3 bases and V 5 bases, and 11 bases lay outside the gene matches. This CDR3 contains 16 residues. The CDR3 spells CASRETSTDFYNEQFF. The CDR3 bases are TGCGCCAGCAGAGAGACTAGCACAGATTTCTACAATGAGCAGTTCTTC.

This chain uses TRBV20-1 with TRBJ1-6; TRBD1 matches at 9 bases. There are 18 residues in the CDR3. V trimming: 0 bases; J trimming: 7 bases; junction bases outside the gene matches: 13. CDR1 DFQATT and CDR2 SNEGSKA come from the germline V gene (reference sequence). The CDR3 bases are TGCAGTGCTAGAGATCCGGACAGGGGCAAGAATCCCAATTCACCCCTCCACTTT. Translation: CSARDPDRGKNPNSPLHF.

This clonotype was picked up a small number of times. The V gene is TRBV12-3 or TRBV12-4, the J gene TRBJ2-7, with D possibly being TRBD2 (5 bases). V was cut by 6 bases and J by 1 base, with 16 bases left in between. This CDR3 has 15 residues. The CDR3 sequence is CASSPLGELSYEQYF. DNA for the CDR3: TGTGCCAGCAGCCCCCTCGGGGAGCTTTCCTACGAGCAGTACTTC.

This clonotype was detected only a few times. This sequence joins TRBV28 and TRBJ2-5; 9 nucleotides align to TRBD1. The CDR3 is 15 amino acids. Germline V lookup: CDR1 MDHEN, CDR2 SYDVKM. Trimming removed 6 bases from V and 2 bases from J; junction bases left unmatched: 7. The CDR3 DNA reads TGTGCCAGCAGCCCGGGACAGGGACTGCAAGAGACCCAGTACTTC. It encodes CASSPGQGLQETQYF.

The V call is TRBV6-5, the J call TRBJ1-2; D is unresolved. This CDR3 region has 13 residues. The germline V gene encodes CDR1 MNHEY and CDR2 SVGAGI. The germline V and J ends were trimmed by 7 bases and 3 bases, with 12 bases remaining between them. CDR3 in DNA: TGTGCCAGCAAGTCGATGATGCACTATGGCTACACCTTC. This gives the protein CASKSMMHYGYTF.

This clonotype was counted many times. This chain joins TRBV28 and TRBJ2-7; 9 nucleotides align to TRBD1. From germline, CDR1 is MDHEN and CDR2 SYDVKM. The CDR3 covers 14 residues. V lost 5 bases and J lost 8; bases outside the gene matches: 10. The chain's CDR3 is CASSPGTGYDKQYF. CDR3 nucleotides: TGTGCCAGCAGTCCCGGGACAGGGTACGATAAGCAGTACTTC.

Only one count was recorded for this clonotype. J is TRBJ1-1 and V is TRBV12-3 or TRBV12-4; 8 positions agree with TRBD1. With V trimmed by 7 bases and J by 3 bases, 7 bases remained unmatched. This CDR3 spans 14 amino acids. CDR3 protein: CASTSQQGDTEAFF. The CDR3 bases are TGTGCCAGCACCTCCCAACAGGGGGACACTGAAGCTTTCTTT.

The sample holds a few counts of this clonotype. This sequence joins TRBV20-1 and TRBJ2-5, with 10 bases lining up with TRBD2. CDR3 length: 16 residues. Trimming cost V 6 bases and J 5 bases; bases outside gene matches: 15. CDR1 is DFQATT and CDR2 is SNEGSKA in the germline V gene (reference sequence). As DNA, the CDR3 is TGCAGTGCCCCCGCGCCACTAGCGGGGTGGGCTGAGACCCAGTACTTC. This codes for CSAPAPLAGWAETQYF.

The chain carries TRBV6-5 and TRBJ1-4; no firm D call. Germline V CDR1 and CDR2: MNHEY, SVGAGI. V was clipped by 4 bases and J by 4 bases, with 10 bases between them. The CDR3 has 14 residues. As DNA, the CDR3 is TGTGCCAGCAGTTCGACACCTTATAATGAAAAACTGTTTTTT. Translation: CASSSTPYNEKLFF.

CDR3 loop: CASTQKYGVYGYTF. CDR3 coding DNA: TGTGCCAGCACCCAAAAGTACGGCGTCTATGGCTACACCTTC. The V gene is TRBV6-2 or TRBV6-3, the J gene TRBJ1-2; no clear D. The CDR3 contains 14 residues. V lost 7 bases, J lost 4 bases, and 16 bases lay in between. Germline loops: CDR1 MNHEY, CDR2 SVGEGT.

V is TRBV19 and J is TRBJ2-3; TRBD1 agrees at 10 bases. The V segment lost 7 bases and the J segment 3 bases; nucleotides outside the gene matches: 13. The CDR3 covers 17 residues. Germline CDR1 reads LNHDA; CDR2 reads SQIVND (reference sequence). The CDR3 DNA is TGTGCCAGTATTGATAGACAGGGGGCTCGTCAGACAGATACGCAGTATTTT. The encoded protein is CASIDRQGARQTDTQYF.

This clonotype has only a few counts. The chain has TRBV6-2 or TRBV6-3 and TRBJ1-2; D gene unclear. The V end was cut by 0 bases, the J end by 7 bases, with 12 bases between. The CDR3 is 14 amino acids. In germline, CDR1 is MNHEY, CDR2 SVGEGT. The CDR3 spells CASSYSTREGGYTF. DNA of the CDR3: TGTGCCAGCAGTTACTCGACCAGAGAGGGTGGCTACACCTTC.

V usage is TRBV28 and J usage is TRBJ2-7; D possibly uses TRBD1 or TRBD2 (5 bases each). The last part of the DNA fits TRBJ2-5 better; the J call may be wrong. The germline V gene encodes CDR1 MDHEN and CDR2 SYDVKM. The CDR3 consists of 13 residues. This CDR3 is CASSLGVPETQYF. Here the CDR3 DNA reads TGTGCCAGCAGTTTGGGGGTCCCAGAGACCCAGTACTTC.

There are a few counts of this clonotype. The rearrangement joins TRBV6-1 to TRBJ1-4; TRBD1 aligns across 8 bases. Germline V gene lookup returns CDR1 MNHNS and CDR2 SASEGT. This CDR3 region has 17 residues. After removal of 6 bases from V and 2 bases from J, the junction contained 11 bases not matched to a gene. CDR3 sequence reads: CASSPGQGGVTNEKLFF. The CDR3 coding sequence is TGTGCCAGCAGCCCCGGACAGGGAGGAGTGACTAATGAAAAACTGTTTTTT.